This T cell receptor (beta chain) was identified during a study of CD8 T cells in ankylosing spondylitis. The study's findings and limits: It appeared that ankylosing spondylitis blood was characterized by a TCR beta motif of about 8 highly homologous variants. Earlier literature documents some of the motif variants in reactive arthritis synovial fluid and blood. Matched ankylosing spondylitis synovial fluid reportedly contained a significantly enriched population of disease-linked clones.

A note on this clonotype: Antigen: not known.

Using quantitative 5'-RACE with molecular barcodes, the authors made TCR beta libraries. TCRdb called the 5' RACE reads again in MiXCR, with one record for every CDR3 protein. Of approximately 250,000 distinct CDR3 sequences detected, roughly 8.2% appear once; the ten largest clones hold more than 4%. CDR3 length: 14 amino acids. Between the trimmed V and J ends, which lost 2 bases and 5 bases, there was a span of 10 bases. The germline V gene has CDR1 SGHAT and CDR2 FQNNGV. The TCR sequence derives from a female donor with ankylosing spondylitis or in good health (not recorded which). The sequenced sample was blood, either unsorted or a sorted T cell fraction (not recorded which). The J gene is TRBJ2-1, the V gene TRBV11-2; possibly TRBD2 for D (5 bases). In nucleotides, the CDR3 is TGTGCCAGCAGCTTAAGCGGTATCGACAATGAGCAGTTCTTC. Translated, it gives CASSLSGIDNEQFF.